The 9 T cell receptor gamma chains listed next were all sequenced from one sample in a study of Vγ9Vδ2 T cells in congenital toxoplasmosis. TRGC- and TRDC-specific primers primed one-tube template-switch reverse transcription to make cDNA. The TRGC primer was designed to target TRGC1 and TRGC2 alike. TCRdb reran clone calling via CATT on the reads. The profile shows approximately 200 gamma-chain clones, more than 5.5% of them singletons. The sample taken for sequencing was gamma-delta T cells from blood. The receptors were gathered from a child younger than 10 born to a mother with Toxoplasma gondii infection during pregnancy, either congenitally infected or uninfected (not recorded which).

Remarks on this clone: A far larger clone lies a single base away; this is likely a read error. The rearrangement uses TRGV9 and TRGJ1 or TRGJ2. Germline-derived CDR1 and CDR2 are GITISATS and ISYDGTV (reference sequence). The CDR3 runs to 20 residues. CDR3 in amino acids: CALWEVLVVFPRRNYYKNLF. The CDR3 DNA is TGTGCCTTGTGGGAGGTGCTAGTTGTTTTTCCAAGGCGTAATTATTATAAGAACCTCTTT.

This clone was counted a few times. The protein that TCRdb holds for this DNA derives from a much larger clone and differs from the translated DNA at residue 4, which likely indicates a read error; the protein shown here is translated from the DNA. V gene TRGV4 combines with J gene TRGJ1 or TRGJ2. The CDR3 is 11 amino acids. Germline CDR1 and CDR2: EGSTGY and YDSYTSSV. In DNA, the CDR3 is TGTGCCACCTTGGATTATTATAAGAAACTCTTT. It encodes CATLDYYKKLF.

This clone is judged large. This may be a read error, as it is one base from a much larger clone. The chain is built from TRGV9 and TRGJP. This CDR3 comprises 16 residues. J lost 3 bases, V lost 3 bases, and 2 bases had no gene match. Germline V gene data show CDR1 as GITISATS and CDR2 as ISYDGTV (reference sequence). In DNA, the CDR3 is TGTGCCTTGTGGGAGTTGCAAGAGTTGGGCAAAAAAATCAAGGTATTT. Translating gives CALWELQELGKKIKVF.

Remarks on this clone: With a far larger clone one base away, a read error is the likely cause. The identical CDR3 is also encoded by other nucleotide sequences in the sample. The genes are TRGV9 and TRGJP. V was pared by 1 base and J by 4 bases, with 1 base of the junction left unmatched. CDR1 and CDR2 from the germline V gene are GITISATS and ISYDGTV (reference sequence). The CDR3 has 16 amino acids. CDR3 residues: CALWEVQELGKKIKVF. The CDR3 nucleotides are TGTGCCTTGTGGGAGGTACAAGAGTTGGGCAAAAAAATCAAGGTATTT.

A note on this clone: TCRdb records a much larger clone's protein for this DNA, with a difference at residue 7 that likely arises from a read error; the protein given is the translation of the DNA. This rearrangement joins TRGV4 to TRGJ1 or TRGJ2. CDR1 EGSTGY and CDR2 YDSYTSSV come from the germline V gene. CDR3 length: 14 residues. Trimming at V came to 0 bases and at J to 1 base, leaving 3 bases not matched to a gene. The CDR3 DNA reads as TGTGCCACCTGGGATGGGCATAATTATTATAAGAAACTCTTT. It specifies CATWDGHNYYKKLF.

Regarding this clone: A read error is possible here, since a much larger clone lies one base away. The chain joins TRGV4 to TRGJP2. This CDR3 is 20 amino acids long. In germline, CDR1 is EGSTGY, CDR2 YDSYTSSV. CDR3 DNA: TGTGCCACCTGGGTCGAGAGCTCCCGCCTAATAGATAGTAGTTATTGGATCAAGACGTTT. It specifies CATWVESSRLIDSSYWIKTF.

Concerning this clone itself: The TCRdb protein comes from a much larger clone and disagrees with this DNA's translation at residue 14, likely due to a read error; the protein given here is derived from the DNA. The chain is built from TRGV9 and TRGJP. The CDR3 consists of 16 residues. The V gene's germline CDR1 is GITISATS and CDR2 ISYDGTV (reference sequence). The DNA for the CDR3 is TGTGCCTTGTGGGAGGTGCAAGAGTTGGGCAAAAAAATCAATGTATTT. This sequence encodes CALWEVQELGKKINVF.

This clone appeared a few times. The translation of this DNA and the TCRdb protein of a much larger clone differ at residue 6, probably owing to a read error; the protein shown here is translated from the DNA. This sequence joins TRGV3 and TRGJ1 or TRGJ2. The trim removed 6 bases at V and 8 bases at J, leaving 7 bases unmatched. Looked up from germline, CDR1 is VTNTFY and CDR2 is YDVSTARD (reference sequence). There are 11 residues in the CDR3. In DNA, the CDR3 is TGTGCCACCTGGTCCACTAATAAGAAACTCTTT. Amino acid sequence: CATWSTNKKLF.

This clone is termed hyperexpanded. Other DNA sequences in this specimen translate into the identical CDR3. The chain couples TRGV4 to TRGJ1 or TRGJ2. The trim removed 1 base at V and 2 bases at J, leaving 5 bases unmatched. The CDR3 is 14 amino acids. CDR1 and CDR2 from the germline V gene are EGSTGY and YDSYTSSV. This CDR3 is CATWDGRDYYKKLF. The CDR3, as DNA: TGTGCCACCTGGGATGGAAGGGATTATTATAAGAAACTCTTT.